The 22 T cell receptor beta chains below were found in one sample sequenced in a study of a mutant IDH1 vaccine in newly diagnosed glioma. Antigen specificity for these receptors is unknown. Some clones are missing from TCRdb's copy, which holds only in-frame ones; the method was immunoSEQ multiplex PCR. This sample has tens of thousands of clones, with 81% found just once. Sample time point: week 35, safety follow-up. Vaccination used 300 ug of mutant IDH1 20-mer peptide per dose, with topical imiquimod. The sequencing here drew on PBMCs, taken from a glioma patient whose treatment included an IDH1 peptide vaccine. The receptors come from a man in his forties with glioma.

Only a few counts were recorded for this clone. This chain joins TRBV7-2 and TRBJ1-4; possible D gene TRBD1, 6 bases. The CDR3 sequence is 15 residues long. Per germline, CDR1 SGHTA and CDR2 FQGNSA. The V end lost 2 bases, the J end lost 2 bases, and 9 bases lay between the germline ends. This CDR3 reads CASSLSGVTNEKLFF. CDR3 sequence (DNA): TGTGCCAGCAGCTTATCAGGGGTCACTAATGAAAAACTGTTTTTT.

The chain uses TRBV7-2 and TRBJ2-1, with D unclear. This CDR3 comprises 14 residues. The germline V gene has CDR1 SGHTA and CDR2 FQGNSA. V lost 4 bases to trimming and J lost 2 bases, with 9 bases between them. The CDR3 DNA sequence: TGTGCCAGCAGCTCCCTGGGCACCTACAATGAGCAGTTCTTC. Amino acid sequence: CASSSLGTYNEQFF.

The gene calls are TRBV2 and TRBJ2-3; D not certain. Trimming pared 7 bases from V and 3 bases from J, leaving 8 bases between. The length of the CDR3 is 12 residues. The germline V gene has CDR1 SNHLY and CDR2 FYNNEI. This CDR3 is CASKWDTDTQYF. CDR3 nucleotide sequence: TGTGCCAGCAAGTGGGATACAGATACGCAGTATTTT.

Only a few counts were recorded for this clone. In DNA form, the CDR3 reads TGTGCCACCACAGTAGGGGGGGATAGCAATCAGCCCCAGCATTTT. It codes for CATTVGGDSNQPQHF. The V and J genes are TRBV19 and TRBJ1-5; D may be TRBD1 (6 bases). Per the germline V gene, CDR1 is LNHDA and CDR2 is SQIVND (reference sequence). The CDR3 loop spans 15 amino acids. Between the trimmed V and J ends, which lost 10 bases and 0 bases, there was a span of 16 bases.

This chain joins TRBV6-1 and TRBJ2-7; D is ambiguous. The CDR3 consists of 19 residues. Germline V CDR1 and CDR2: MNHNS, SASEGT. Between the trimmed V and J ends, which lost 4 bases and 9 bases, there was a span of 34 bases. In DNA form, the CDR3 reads TGTGCCAGCAGTGCCCGTTGGGCAGGACCCCTAAAAGAGGCGGCGAGGCAGTACTTC. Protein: CASSARWAGPLKEAARQYF.

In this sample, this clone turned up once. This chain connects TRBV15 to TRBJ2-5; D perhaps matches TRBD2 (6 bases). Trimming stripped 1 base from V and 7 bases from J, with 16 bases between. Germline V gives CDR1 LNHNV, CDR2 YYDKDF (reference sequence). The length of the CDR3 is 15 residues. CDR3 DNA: TGTGCCACCAGCAGAGGTCGGGAGAACGTAGGGACCCAGTACTTC. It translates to CATSRGRENVGTQYF. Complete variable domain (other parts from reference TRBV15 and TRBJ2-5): DAMVIQNPRYQVTQFGKPVTLSCSQTLNHNVMYWYQQKSSQAPKLLFHYYDKDFNNEADTPDNFQSRRPNTSFCFLDIRSPGLGDTAMYLCATSRGRENVGTQYFGPGTRLLVL.

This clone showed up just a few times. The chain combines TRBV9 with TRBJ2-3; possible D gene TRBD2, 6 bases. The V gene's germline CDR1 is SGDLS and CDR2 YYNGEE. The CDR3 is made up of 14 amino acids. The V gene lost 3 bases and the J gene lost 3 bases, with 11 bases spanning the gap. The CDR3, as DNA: TGTGCCAGCAGCGGGGACGGGAGAACAGATACGCAGTATTTT. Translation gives CASSGDGRTDTQYF.

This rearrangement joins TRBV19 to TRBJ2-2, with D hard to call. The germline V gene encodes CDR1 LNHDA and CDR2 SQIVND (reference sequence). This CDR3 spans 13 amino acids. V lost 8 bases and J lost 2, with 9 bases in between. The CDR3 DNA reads TGTGCCAGTTCGTCGGTTAACACCGGGGAGCTGTTTTTT. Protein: CASSSVNTGELFF.

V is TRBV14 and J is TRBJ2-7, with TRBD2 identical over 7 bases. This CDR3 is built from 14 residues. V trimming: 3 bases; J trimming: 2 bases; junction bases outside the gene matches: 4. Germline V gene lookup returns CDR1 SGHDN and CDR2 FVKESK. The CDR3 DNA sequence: TGTGCCAGCAGCCATGGGAGGGCTACCTACGAGCAGTACTTC. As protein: CASSHGRATYEQYF.

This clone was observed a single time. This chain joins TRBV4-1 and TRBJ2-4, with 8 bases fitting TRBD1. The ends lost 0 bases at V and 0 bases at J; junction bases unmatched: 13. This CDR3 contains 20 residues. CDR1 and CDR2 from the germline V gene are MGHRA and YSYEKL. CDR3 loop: CASSQDSGRGRALAKNIQYF. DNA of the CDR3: TGCGCCAGCAGCCAAGATTCAGGCAGGGGGCGAGCACTAGCCAAAAACATTCAGTACTTC.

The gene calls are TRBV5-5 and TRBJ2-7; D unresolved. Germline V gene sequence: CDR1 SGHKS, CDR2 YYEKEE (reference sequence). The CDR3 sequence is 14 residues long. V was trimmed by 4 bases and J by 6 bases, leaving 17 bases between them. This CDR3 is CASSPSPIGGEQYF. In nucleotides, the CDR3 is TGTGCCAGCAGCCCCTCGCCGATTGGTGGCGAGCAGTACTTC.

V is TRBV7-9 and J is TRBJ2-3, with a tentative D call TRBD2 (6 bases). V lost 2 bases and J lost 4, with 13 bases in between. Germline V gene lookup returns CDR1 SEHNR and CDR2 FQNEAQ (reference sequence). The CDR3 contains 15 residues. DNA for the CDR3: TGTGCCAGCAGCTTATCCGGGAGTTCCCCAGATACGCAGTATTTT. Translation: CASSLSGSSPDTQYF.

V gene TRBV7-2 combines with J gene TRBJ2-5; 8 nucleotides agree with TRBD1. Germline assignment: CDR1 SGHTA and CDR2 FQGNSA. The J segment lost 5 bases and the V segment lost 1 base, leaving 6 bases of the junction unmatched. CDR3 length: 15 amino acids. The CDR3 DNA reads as TGTGCCAGCAGCTTAGGACAGGGGAGCCTCGAGACCCAGTACTTC. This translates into CASSLGQGSLETQYF.

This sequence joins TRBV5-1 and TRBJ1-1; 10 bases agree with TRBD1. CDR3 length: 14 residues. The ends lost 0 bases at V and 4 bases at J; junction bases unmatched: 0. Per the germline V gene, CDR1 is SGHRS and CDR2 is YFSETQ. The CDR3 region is CASSLGQGATEAFF. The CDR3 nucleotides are TGCGCCAGCAGCTTGGGACAGGGGGCCACTGAAGCTTTCTTT. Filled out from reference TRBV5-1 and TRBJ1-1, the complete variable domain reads KAGVTQTPRYLIKTRGQQVTLSCSPISGHRSVSWYQQTPGQGLQFLFEYFSETQRNKGNFPGRFSGRQFSNSRSEMNVSTLELGDSALYLCASSLGQGATEAFFGQGTRLTVV.

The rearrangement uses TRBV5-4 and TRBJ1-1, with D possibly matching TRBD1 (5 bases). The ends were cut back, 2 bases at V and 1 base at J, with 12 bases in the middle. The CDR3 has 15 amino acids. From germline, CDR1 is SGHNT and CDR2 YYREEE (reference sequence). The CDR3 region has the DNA TGTGCCAGCAGCTTTTGGACGGGGGAGAACACTGAAGCTTTCTTT. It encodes CASSFWTGENTEAFF.

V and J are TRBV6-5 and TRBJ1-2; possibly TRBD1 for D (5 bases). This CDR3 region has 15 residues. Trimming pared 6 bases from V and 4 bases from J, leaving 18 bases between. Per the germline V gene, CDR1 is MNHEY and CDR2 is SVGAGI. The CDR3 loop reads CASSLRETGAYGYTF. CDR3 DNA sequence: TGTGCCAGCAGCCTACGTGAAACTGGGGCCTATGGCTACACCTTC.

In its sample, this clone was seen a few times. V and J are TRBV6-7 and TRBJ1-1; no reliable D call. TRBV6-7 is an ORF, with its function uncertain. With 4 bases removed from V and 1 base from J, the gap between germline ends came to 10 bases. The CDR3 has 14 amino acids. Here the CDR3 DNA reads TGTGCCAGCAGTTGGCAAGGGTCGAACACTGAAGCTTTCTTT. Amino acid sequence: CASSWQGSNTEAFF.

The CDR3 DNA reads TGTGCCAGCTCACCACTCAGGGGTGGAGGGACCTACGAGCAGTACTTC. As protein: CASSPLRGGGTYEQYF. This sequence joins TRBV18 and TRBJ2-7, with D possibly called TRBD1 or TRBD2 (6 bases each). Germline V CDR1 and CDR2: KGHSH, LQKENI. V was cut by 1 base and J by 2 bases, with 15 bases left in between. The CDR3 covers 16 residues.

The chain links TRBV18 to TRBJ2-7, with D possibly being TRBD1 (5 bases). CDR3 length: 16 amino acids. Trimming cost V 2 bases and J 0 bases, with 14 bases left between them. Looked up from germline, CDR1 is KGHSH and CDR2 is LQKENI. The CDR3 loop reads CASSPLPGRYSYEQYF. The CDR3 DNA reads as TGTGCCAGCTCACCATTGCCAGGGCGTTACTCCTACGAGCAGTACTTC.

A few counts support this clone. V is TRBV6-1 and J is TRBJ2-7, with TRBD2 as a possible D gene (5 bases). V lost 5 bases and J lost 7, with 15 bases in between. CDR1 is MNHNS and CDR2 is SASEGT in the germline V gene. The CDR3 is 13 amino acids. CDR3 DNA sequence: TGTGCCAGCAGTAATCAGGCTCGAGGGGAGCAGTACTTC. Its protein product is CASSNQARGEQYF.

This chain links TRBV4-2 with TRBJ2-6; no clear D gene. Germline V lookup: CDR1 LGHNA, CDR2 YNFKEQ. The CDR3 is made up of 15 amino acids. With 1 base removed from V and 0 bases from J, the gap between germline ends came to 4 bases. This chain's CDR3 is CASSQGGSGANVLTF. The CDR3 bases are TGTGCCAGCAGCCAAGGGGGCTCTGGGGCCAACGTCCTGACTTTC.

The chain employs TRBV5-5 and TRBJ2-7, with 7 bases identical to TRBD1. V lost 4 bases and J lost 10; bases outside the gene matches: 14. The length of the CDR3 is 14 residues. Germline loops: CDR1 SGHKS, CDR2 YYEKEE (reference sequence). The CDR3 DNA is TGTGCCAGCAGCCCGAACAGGGGACCCCCGGGCCAGTACTTC. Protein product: CASSPNRGPPGQYF.